Shown below are 23 T cell receptor beta chains from a single sample sequenced in a study of shared clonotypes between healthy human individuals. Clones were sequenced by immunoSEQ multiplex PCR, and TCRdb holds only the in-frame ones, with some missing. There are around 330,000 clones in the sample; about 74% occur only once, and under 13% lies in the top ten. Sequenced input: memory CD4+ T cells sorted from blood. Subset reported: CD45RA-negative fraction. The receptors shown here come from a man between 25 and 39 years old in good health.

This sequence joins TRBV19 and TRBJ1-4; no reliable D call. The CDR3 is 12 amino acids. Germline lookup yields CDR1 LNHDA and CDR2 SQIVND (reference sequence). V was cut by 8 bases and J by 8 bases, with 12 bases left in between. The CDR3 here is CASSVRGEKLFF. Written as DNA, the CDR3 is TGTGCCAGTTCCGTTCGGGGAGAAAAACTGTTTTTT. The whole variable domain, remainder taken from reference TRBV19 and TRBJ1-4, is DGGITQSPKYLFRKEGQNVTLSCEQNLNHDAMYWYRQDPGQGLRLIYYSQIVNDFQKGDIAEGYSVSREKKESFPLTVTSAQKNPTAFYLCASSVRGEKLFFGSGTQLSVL.

The chain recombines TRBV28 with TRBJ2-5; 9 bases fit TRBD1. The CDR3 consists of 15 residues. V lost 10 bases and J lost 5; bases outside the gene matches: 14. CDR1 and CDR2 from the germline V gene are MDHEN and SYDVKM. The CDR3 DNA sequence: TGTGCCACGTCCCGCCCAACAGGGGGCGGTGAGACCCAGTACTTC. The encoded protein is CATSRPTGGGETQYF. Supplemented by reference TRBV28 and TRBJ2-5, the full variable domain reads DVKVTQSSRYLVKRTGEKVFLECVQDMDHENMFWYRQDPGLGLRLIYFSYDVKMKEKGDIPEGYSVSREKKERFSLILESASTNQTSMYLCATSRPTGGGETQYFGPGTRLLVL.

CDR3 protein: CASSPLARSYEQYF. The CDR3 nucleotides read TGTGCCAGCTCACCACTAGCGAGGTCCTACGAGCAGTACTTC. The genes are TRBV18 and TRBJ2-7, with a possible D match to TRBD2 (5 bases). CDR3 length: 14 residues. Germline CDR1 KGHSH, CDR2 LQKENI. V lost 1 base, J lost 1 base, and 8 bases lay in between.

The chain recombines TRBV5-1 with TRBJ2-3, with TRBD1 as a possible D gene (6 bases). Deletions cut 5 bases from V and 3 bases from J, with 13 bases between. The CDR3 has 14 residues. The germline CDR1 and CDR2 sequences are SGHRS and YFSETQ. Here the CDR3 reads CASSGRGMTDTQYF. The CDR3 DNA sequence: TGCGCCAGCAGTGGCAGGGGTATGACAGATACGCAGTATTTT.

V and J are TRBV7-2 and TRBJ2-5; D not resolved. Per the germline V gene, CDR1 is SGHTA and CDR2 is FQGNSA. Trimming removed 3 bases at V and 4 bases at J, with 6 bases between. The CDR3 totals 12 residues. The CDR3 loop reads CASSFVAETQYF. CDR3 bases: TGTGCCAGCAGCTTCGTGGCAGAGACCCAGTACTTC. Full variable domain (remainder filled in from reference TRBV7-2 and TRBJ2-5): GAGVSQSPSNKVTEKGKDVELRCDPISGHTALYWYRQSLGQGLEFLIYFQGNSAPDKSGLPSDRFSAERTGGSVSTLTIQRTQQEDSAVYLCASSFVAETQYFGPGTRLLVL.

The CDR3 loop reads CASSLTGPSYNEQFF. CDR3 bases: TGTGCCAGCAGTTTAACGGGGCCCTCCTACAATGAGCAGTTCTTC. The chain recombines TRBV28 with TRBJ2-1; either TRBD1 or TRBD2 may supply D (5 bases each). Trimming left V 2 bases short and J 0 bases short, with 8 bases between. Germline V gives CDR1 MDHEN, CDR2 SYDVKM. This CDR3 has 15 amino acids.

The chain recombines TRBV6-5 with TRBJ2-3; 11 bases match TRBD1. The CDR3 consists of 15 residues. Per the germline V gene, CDR1 is MNHEY and CDR2 is SVGAGI. Losses at the gene ends were 4 bases for V and 7 bases for J; bases not matched to a gene: 7. The CDR3: CASSLGQGGWNTQYF. The CDR3 DNA is TGTGCCAGCAGTTTGGGACAGGGGGGTTGGAATACGCAGTATTTT.

This chain connects TRBV5-4 to TRBJ1-5, with TRBD1 as a possible D gene (5 bases). Trimming took off 2 bases at V and 6 bases at J, with 12 bases between the two ends. CDR1 is SGHNT and CDR2 is YYREEE in the germline V gene (reference sequence). The CDR3 is made up of 14 amino acids. The CDR3: CASSLGREGQPQHF. In DNA, the CDR3 is TGTGCCAGCAGCTTAGGCAGGGAGGGTCAGCCCCAGCATTTT.

The chain has TRBV27 and TRBJ1-2; 7 bases are shared with TRBD1. Looked up from germline, CDR1 is MNHEY and CDR2 is SMNVEV (reference sequence). With V trimmed by 8 bases and J by 2 bases, 8 bases remained unmatched. The CDR3 runs to 14 residues. CDR3 nucleotide sequence: TGTGCCAGCGGACTCGGGACAGACAACTATGGCTACACCTTC. Protein sequence: CASGLGTDNYGYTF.

This clone was seen a few times. CDR3 coding DNA: TGTGCCAGCATCAAGGGGCGCGGGGAGACCCAGTACTTC. It encodes CASIKGRGETQYF. V and J are TRBV5-5 and TRBJ2-5; D might be TRBD1 or TRBD2, each matching 5 bases. Trimming removed 6 bases from V and 5 bases from J, with 14 bases in between. This CDR3 contains 13 residues. CDR1 SGHKS and CDR2 YYEKEE come from the germline V gene (reference sequence). The variable domain in full, completed from reference TRBV5-5 and TRBJ2-5, reads DAGVTQSPTHLIKTRGQQVTLRCSPISGHKSVSWYQQVLGQGPQFIFQYYEKEERGRGNFPDRFSARQFPNYSSELNVNALLLGDSALYLCASIKGRGETQYFGPGTRLLVL.

The chain joins TRBV11-3 to TRBJ2-1; 9 bases are a match to TRBD2. Germline V gives CDR1 SGHNT, CDR2 YENEEA. The CDR3 loop spans 15 amino acids. With V trimmed by 1 base and J by 5 bases, 3 bases remained unmatched. CDR3 nucleotide sequence: TGTGCCAGCAGCTTAGGGACTAGCGTAGACAATGAGCAGTTCTTC. Amino acids: CASSLGTSVDNEQFF.

V and J are TRBV6-1 and TRBJ1-3; the D is unclear. This CDR3 has 12 residues. Germline CDR1 and CDR2: MNHNS and SASEGT. Trimming shortened V by 8 bases and J by 0 bases, and 5 bases separated the two germline ends. Written as DNA, the CDR3 is TGTGCCAGCGGCATCTCTGGAAACACCATATATTTT. It encodes CASGISGNTIYF.

This clone occurred a few times. This same CDR3 is encoded by further DNA sequences in the sample. The CDR3: CASSLGTSGSYEQYF. CDR3 nucleotide sequence: TGTGCCAGCAGTCTAGGGACTAGCGGCTCCTACGAGCAGTACTTC. V usage is TRBV27 and J usage is TRBJ2-7; 11 bases match TRBD2. Per the germline V gene, CDR1 is MNHEY and CDR2 is SMNVEV (reference sequence). The CDR3 is 15 amino acids. V lost 5 bases, J lost 0 bases, and 3 bases stayed unmatched.

This clone has just one count. This sequence joins TRBV14 and TRBJ2-1; 14 bases are shared with TRBD2. This CDR3 has 20 amino acids. Losses at the gene ends were 4 bases for V and 4 bases for J; bases not matched to a gene: 15. Germline V CDR1 and CDR2: SGHDN, FVKESK. Here the CDR3 DNA reads TGTGCCAGCAGCCGACAACCGGGACTAGCGGGAGCGTGGGGGTACAATGAGCAGTTCTTC. It encodes CASSRQPGLAGAWGYNEQFF.

The CDR3: CASSFEGGGGGDTQYF. CDR3 nucleotide sequence: TGTGCCAGCAGTTTTGAGGGCGGCGGCGGGGGAGATACGCAGTATTTT. The chain carries TRBV27 and TRBJ2-3; 7 nucleotides agree with TRBD2. Trimming removed 3 bases from V and 5 bases from J; junction bases left unmatched: 11. The CDR3 contains 16 residues. Germline CDR1 MNHEY, CDR2 SMNVEV (reference sequence).

The chain links TRBV10-3 to TRBJ2-7, with D perhaps TRBD1 (6 bases). Per the germline V gene, CDR1 is ENHRY and CDR2 is SYGVKD. CDR3 length: 14 residues. The V end lost 6 bases, the J end lost 2 bases, and 14 bases lay between the germline ends. Written as DNA, the CDR3 is TGTGCCATCAGCGGCCAGGGGCCCCCCTACGAGCAGTACTTC. Residues: CAISGQGPPYEQYF.

The chain recombines TRBV11-2 with TRBJ2-5, with D possibly matching TRBD1 (5 bases). From germline, CDR1 is SGHAT and CDR2 FQNNGV. V dropped 0 bases and J dropped 8 bases, with 7 bases sitting between them. This CDR3 contains 12 residues. This CDR3 reads CASSLDRATQYF. The CDR3 DNA follows: TGTGCCAGCAGCTTAGACAGGGCAACCCAGTACTTC.

This clone has a handful of counts. The chain has TRBV7-2 and TRBJ1-2, with unresolved D. Trimming stripped 0 bases from V and 4 bases from J, with 3 bases between. Germline V CDR1 and CDR2: SGHTA, FQGNSA. CDR3 length: 12 amino acids. The CDR3 DNA reads as TGTGCCAGCAGCTTAGCCAGCTATGGCTACACCTTC. This sequence encodes CASSLASYGYTF. The full variable domain, with the rest looked up from reference TRBV7-2 and TRBJ1-2, is GAGVSQSPSNKVTEKGKDVELRCDPISGHTALYWYRQSLGQGLEFLIYFQGNSAPDKSGLPSDRFSAERTGGSVSTLTIQRTQQEDSAVYLCASSLASYGYTFGSGTRLTVV.

The J gene is TRBJ1-1, the V gene TRBV6-1, with 7 bases fitting TRBD1. Trimming at V came to 6 bases and at J to 7 bases, leaving 11 bases not matched to a gene. The CDR3 contains 14 residues. CDR1 and CDR2 (germline): MNHNS, SASEGT. The CDR3 here is CASRHRGGGLEAFF. In DNA, the CDR3 is TGTGCCAGCAGACACAGGGGTGGGGGGCTTGAAGCTTTCTTT.

The genes are TRBV5-6 and TRBJ1-1, with a possible D match to TRBD1 (6 bases). This CDR3 comprises 14 residues. Germline values: CDR1 SGHDT, CDR2 YYEEEE. The V and J ends lost 2 bases and 3 bases respectively, with 11 bases between them. In DNA form, the CDR3 reads TGTGCCAGCAGCTTTGGGGGCGAGGACACTGAAGCTTTCTTT. This encodes CASSFGGEDTEAFF.

The rearrangement joins TRBV28 to TRBJ1-1; 9 nucleotides align to TRBD1. The CDR3 has 17 residues. The V gene end was trimmed by 4 bases and the J gene end by 7 bases; junction bases not matched to a gene: 16. CDR1 and CDR2 from the germline V gene are MDHEN and SYDVKM. The CDR3: CASSSPTGGRGRFEAFF. The DNA for the CDR3 is TGTGCCAGCAGTTCTCCCACAGGGGGCCGTGGCAGGTTTGAAGCTTTCTTT.

The rearrangement uses TRBV5-5 and TRBJ2-1, with 8 bases that match TRBD1. Germline lookup yields CDR1 SGHKS and CDR2 YYEKEE (reference sequence). This CDR3 has 15 residues. V gave up 0 bases and J gave up 5 bases; unmatched junction bases: 4. The CDR3 reads CASSLVGQENNEQFF. The CDR3 nucleotides read TGTGCCAGCAGCTTGGTGGGACAGGAGAACAATGAGCAGTTCTTC.

V usage is TRBV10-3 and J usage is TRBJ1-2; the match to TRBD1 covers 8 bases. Per the germline V gene, CDR1 is ENHRY and CDR2 is SYGVKD. The CDR3 runs to 16 residues. With 4 bases clipped from V and 4 bases from J, the junction kept 11 bases outside the gene matches. The CDR3 DNA follows: TGTGCCATCAGTGGGCCCCAGGGGGCGCGAGGCTATGGCTACACCTTC. This encodes CAISGPQGARGYGYTF.